This T cell receptor beta chain originates from a study of spatial heterogeneity in lung cancer. Study context: More than 8.5 raw reads, on average, carried each unique TCR and UMI combination.

Time point indicated: sample taken at primary tumor resection. Unsorted whole RNA from tumor, nontumor lung or frozen PBMC underwent sequencing. This clonotype was counted at least ten times. This CDR3 has 17 residues. V was clipped by 5 bases and J by 2 bases, with 20 bases between them. Germline V gene sequence: CDR1 LGHDT, CDR2 YNNKEL (reference sequence). TCRdb re-called the 5' RACE reads with MiXCR, one entry per CDR3 protein. This sample has 4,500 to 6,500 distinct CDR3 sequences; 10% to 15% occur once, and the top ten carry just over 20%. The chain carries TRBV3-1 and TRBJ2-3, with D possibly being TRBD1 (6 bases). The TCR originated in a female donor with early-stage non-small cell lung cancer. The sequencing used normal lung tissue next to the tumor, collected at surgery. Here the CDR3 reads CASSSPAIGGSTDTQYF. The DNA of the CDR3 is TGTGCCAGCAGCTCCCCTGCGATAGGGGGATCCACAGATACGCAGTATTTT.